This entry is about one T cell receptor beta chain. The CDR3 has 18 amino acids. Germline lookup yields CDR1 MGHRA and CDR2 YSYEKL. V lost 0 bases to trimming and J lost 0 bases, with 17 bases between them. The entry originates in a study of blood T cell repertoires in COVID-19. Study in general: From the United States, Italy and Spain came samples of acute and convalescent COVID-19. Nucleic acid was either cDNA or gDNA, and it came from T cells, B-cell-depleted T cells, or PBMCs.

In the authors' workflow: The authors estimated nucleated cell counts from reference gene primer amplification. TCRdb's table, derived via immunoSEQ multiplex PCR, lists solely in-frame clones and lacks some. The V and J calls and clone size were taken over from that table, and D and trimming were inferred from the DNA. The data show around 150,000 clones, around 73% seen once. The receptor's source is a man aged 60 to 75 who had recovered from COVID-19. Sequencing was done on a sample of peripheral blood. The rearrangement joins TRBV4-1 to TRBJ1-2; D is possibly TRBD1 (6 bases). CDR3 loop: CASSQERTENRANYGYTF. Written as DNA, the CDR3 is TGCGCCAGCAGCCAAGAACGGACAGAGAACCGAGCTAACTATGGCTACACCTTC.